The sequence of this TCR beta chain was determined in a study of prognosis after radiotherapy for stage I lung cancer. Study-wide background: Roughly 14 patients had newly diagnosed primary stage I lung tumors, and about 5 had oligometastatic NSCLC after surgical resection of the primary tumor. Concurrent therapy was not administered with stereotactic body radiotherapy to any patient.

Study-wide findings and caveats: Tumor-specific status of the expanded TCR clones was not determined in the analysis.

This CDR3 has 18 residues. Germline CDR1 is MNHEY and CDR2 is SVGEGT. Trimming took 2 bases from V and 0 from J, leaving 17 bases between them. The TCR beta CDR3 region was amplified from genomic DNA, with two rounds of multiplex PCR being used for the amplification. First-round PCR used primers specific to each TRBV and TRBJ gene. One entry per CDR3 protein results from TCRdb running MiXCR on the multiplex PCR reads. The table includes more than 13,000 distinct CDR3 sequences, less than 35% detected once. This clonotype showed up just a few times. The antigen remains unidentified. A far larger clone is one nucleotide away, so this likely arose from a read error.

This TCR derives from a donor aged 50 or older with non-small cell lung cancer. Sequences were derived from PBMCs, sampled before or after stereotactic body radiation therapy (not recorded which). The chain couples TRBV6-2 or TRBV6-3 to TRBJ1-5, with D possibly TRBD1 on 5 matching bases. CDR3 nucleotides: TGTGCCAGCAGTTACGGGGGAGAGCGGACGGCTAGCAATCAGCCCCAGCATTTT. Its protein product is CASSYGGERTASNQPQHF.